This T cell receptor (beta chain) was profiled in a study of cytomegalovirus exposure and HLA in healthy donors. Findings and caveats of the study: Across all donors, roughly uniform sequencing depth was an assumption of the presence/absence analyses. Earlier analysis found most TCR beta V segments productive about 87% or about 30% of the time. A later examination showed that TCR association rates differed by HLA locus, with DRB1 most and HLA-C fewest. Analysis performed later found 16,000 or so TCR beta sequences associated with HLA alleles at 0.05 false discovery rate.

The PCR ran on 60 Vbeta and 13 Jbeta primers. Only in-frame clones appear in the TCRdb table, and some are missing; sequencing was by immunoSEQ multiplex PCR. This sample's clone table lists some 130,000 clones. This CDR3 spans 15 amino acids. Germline CDR1 MRHNA, CDR2 SNTAGT. As to this clone: Antigen specificity is unknown. Germline is not matched at one junction end, which may reflect a read error.

The chain uses TRBV6-4 and TRBJ2-2; D is possibly TRBD2 (6 bases). The specimen sequenced was PBMCs. This clonotype was obtained from a woman in her thirties or forties in good health and CMV-seronegative. The CDR3 DNA is TGTGCCAGCAGTGTAGAAGGAGGGAACACCGGGGGGCTGTTTTTT. Amino acids: CASSVEGGNTGGLFF.